This TCR beta chain was observed in a study of vaccination effects on CD4 cells after COVID-19 (dated 2022 in TCRdb). About the full investigation: In the ViraFEST assay, PBMC were stimulated with viral peptide pools, and antigen-specific CD4+ T cell clonotypes were then identified by expansion using TCR sequencing. Each participant got two doses of an mRNA SARS-CoV-2 vaccine, either BNT162b2 or mRNA-1273. A few million PBMC per well were cultured with about 10 ug/ml peptides in IMDM containing approximately 4.7% human AB serum, approximately 9.1 IU/ml IL-2 and gentamicin. The study compared SARS-CoV-2 spike-specific CD4+ TCR repertoires before and after mRNA vaccination in COVID-19 convalescent patients and infection-naive vaccine recipients. Altogether, around eleven COVID-19 convalescent patients and several SARS-CoV-2-naive healthy vaccine recipients made up the full study. Cultures from other donors in the study were sequenced with the Oncomine TCR Beta short-read assay on an Illumina iSeq 100.

A note on this clone: Its antigen is still unknown. Qualities for individual bases were not recorded, and no much larger clone is one base off.

The germline V gene specifies KGHSH as CDR1 and LQKENI as CDR2. Including the terminal cysteine and phenylalanine, the CDR3 comprises 15 residues. The DNA shown is the 45-base CDR3, in frame from base 1. Here V drops 3 bases and J drops 4 bases, and the junction holds 5 bases not matched to any gene. Library prep was done by the immunoSEQ multiplex PCR assay. DNA from the cultured and isolated CD4+ T cells underwent TCR beta CDR3 sequencing. As for how the authors treated the data: Non-productive TCR sequences were removed and reads were trimmed to the CDR3 region, keeping CDR3s of at least 7 amino acids. Antigen-specific clonotypes were identified using the MANAFEST web app by comparison of expansion in peptide wells against reference cultures. Positive clones required FDR<0.05 expansion versus reference and all other wells, odds ratio above 5, and frequency above 0.1% in two replicate wells. A clonotype was defined as cross-reactive if the clonotype was significantly expanded both in SARS-CoV-2 spike wells and in at least one common cold coronavirus spike condition. Using the stringdist R package, CDR3 similarity was measured by Levenshtein distance, and unrooted trees were constructed with ape in R 3.6.1. TCRdb took this table from immuneACCESS and kept in-frame rearrangements with V and J called. Such tables lack part of the clones; where checked against another copy, unresolved V genes explain under half of the gap, and the rest is unexplained. V, J and clone size derive from that table, while D and trimming were established from the DNA sequence. Recorded for this sample are about 74,000 clones; around 77% of them occurred a single time. The top ten clonotypes cover 2% to 2.5% of the sample.

The investigation overall reported the following: Only a small number of convalescent patients were included, and no early post-infection timepoints were available, which limited the study. Clones induced by infection and clones induced by vaccination both contracted markedly at late timepoints after vaccination, which fits with T cell responses waning over time. Among healthy vaccine recipients, nearly all vaccine-induced clones were SARS-CoV-2 mono-reactive, and only 1 of 255 was cross-reactive with common cold coronaviruses.

After about 10 days of culture, CD4+ T cells were isolated with the EasySep CD4+ T cell isolation kit. Negative nucleocapsid antibody results before and after vaccination confirmed that the healthy vaccine recipients had no prior SARS-CoV-2 infection. On days 3 and 7, half of the culture medium was replaced with fresh IL-2-containing medium. Unless otherwise noted, each peptide stimulation condition was cultured in triplicate wells. Using Ficoll-Paque Plus gradient centrifugation, PBMC were separated from whole blood and then either used fresh or cryopreserved at -140C. The QIAamp micro DNA kit was used to extract genomic DNA from the cultured CD4+ T cells.

The starting material was CD4+ T cells from PBMCs cultured without peptide, obtained before COVID-19 vaccination. This receptor was identified in a human donor who received a COVID-19 vaccine. This chain joins TRBV18 to TRBJ1-2; 10 central bases correspond to TRBD1. The nucleotides are TGTGCCAGCTCACCCGGGACAGGGGAGACCTATGGCTACACCTTC. Translated, this is CASSPGTGETYGYTF. With the rest looked up from the reference TRBV18 and TRBJ1-2 genes rather than sequenced, the full variable domain is NAGVMQNPRHLVRRRGQEARLRCSPMKGHSHVYWYRQLPEEGLKFMVYLQKENIIDESGMPKERFSAEFPKEGPSILRIQQVVRGDSAAYFCASSPGTGETYGYTFGSGTRLTVV.